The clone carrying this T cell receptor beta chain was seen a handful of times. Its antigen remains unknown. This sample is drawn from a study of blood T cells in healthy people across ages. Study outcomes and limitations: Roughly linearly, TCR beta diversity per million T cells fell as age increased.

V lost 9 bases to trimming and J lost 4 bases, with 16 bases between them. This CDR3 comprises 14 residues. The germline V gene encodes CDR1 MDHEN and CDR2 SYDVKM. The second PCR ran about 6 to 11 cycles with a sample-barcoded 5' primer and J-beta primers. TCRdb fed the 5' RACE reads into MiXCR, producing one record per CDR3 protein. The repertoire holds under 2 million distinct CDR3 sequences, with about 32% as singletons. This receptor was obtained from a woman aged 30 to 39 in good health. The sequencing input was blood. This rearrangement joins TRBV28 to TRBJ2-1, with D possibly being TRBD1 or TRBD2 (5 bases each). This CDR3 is CASINRGPYNEQFF. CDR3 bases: TGTGCCAGTATTAACCGGGGCCCTTACAATGAGCAGTTCTTC.